The 22 T cell receptor beta chains listed next were all sequenced from one sample in a study of tumor-infiltrating lymphocytes in primary liver carcinoma. TCR beta cDNA was made from approximately 500 ng total RNA with a constant-region primer. ARM-PCR was slightly modified, and three nested multiplex PCR rounds with it gave rise to the TCR beta libraries. TRBV1-TRBV30 forward primers paired with a C-beta reverse primer were used in the first two PCR rounds, which ran about 11 cycles each. One entry per CDR3 protein results from TCRdb running MiXCR on the multiplex PCR reads. The profile shows around 170,000 distinct CDR3 sequences, roughly three fifths of them singletons. It was unsorted whole blood that yielded blood RNA, and germline DNA was also extracted. Sequenced material: peripheral blood. Every receptor here comes from a man aged 35 to 55 with primary liver carcinoma and hepatitis B virus infection.

The chain links TRBV6-5 to TRBJ2-7, with TRBD1 matching 11 bases. In germline, CDR1 is MNHEY, CDR2 SVGAGI. This CDR3 region has 18 residues. The V segment lost 8 bases and the J segment 3 bases; nucleotides outside the gene matches: 18. CDR3 sequence reads: CASFSSPGGTGGFYEQYF. Written as DNA, the CDR3 is TGTGCCAGCTTCTCCTCCCCGGGCGGGACAGGGGGGTTCTACGAGCAGTACTTC.

CDR3 sequence (DNA): TGCAGCGCTGTGACAGGGCTCCCCGGGGAGCTGTTTTTT. Its protein is CSAVTGLPGELFF. The chain recombines TRBV29-1 with TRBJ2-2, with 7 bases matching TRBD1. CDR1 is SQVTM, CDR2 ANQGSEA, per germline. The CDR3 is 13 residues long. V shed 7 bases and J 6 bases; nucleotides not matched to a gene: 8.

Remarks on this clonotype: One base away lies a much larger clone, so this may be a sequencing read error. V usage is TRBV30 and J usage is TRBJ2-3, with 7 bases fitting TRBD2. Per the germline V gene, CDR1 is GTSNPN and CDR2 is SVGIG (reference sequence). CDR3 size: 15 residues. CDR3 DNA: TGTGTCTGGAGTATAGCGGGCCCGAGCACAGATACGCAGTATTTT. As protein: CVWSIAGPSTDTQYF.

About this clonotype itself: A junction end diverges from the germline sequence, so it may reflect a read error. V is TRBV5-6 and J is TRBJ2-4; 10 positions agree with TRBD2. The germline V gene encodes CDR1 SGHDT and CDR2 YYEEEE. This CDR3 is 15 amino acids long. The CDR3, as DNA: TGTGCCAGGAGCTTTAGCGGGAGGACCAAAAACATTCAGTACTTC. It specifies CARSFSGRTKNIQYF.

This chain's CDR3 is CASSARTDGQGGAEQYF. Here the CDR3 DNA reads TGTGCCAGCAGCGCGCGCACCGATGGACAGGGTGGCGCCGAGCAGTACTTC. The V gene is TRBV7-8, the J gene TRBJ2-7; 8 bases align to TRBD1. The CDR3 is made up of 17 amino acids. The V gene end was trimmed by 5 bases and the J gene end by 6 bases; junction bases not matched to a gene: 18. Germline assignment: CDR1 SGHVS and CDR2 FQNEAQ.

J is TRBJ2-1 and V is TRBV6-5; D may be TRBD2 (7 bases). V lost 0 bases to trimming and J lost 4 bases, with 10 bases between them. The CDR3 runs to 15 residues. Germline values: CDR1 MNHEY, CDR2 SVGAGI. CDR3 sequence reads: CASSYSGGQYNEQFF. For the CDR3, the DNA is TGTGCCAGCAGTTACTCGGGGGGGCAGTACAATGAGCAGTTCTTC.

A few counts support this clonotype. CDR3 region: CASSEALEGGKATQYF. DNA of the CDR3: TGTGCCAGCAGTGAAGCGCTCGAGGGGGGAAAAGCTACGCAGTATTTT. V is TRBV6-1 and J is TRBJ2-3, with D perhaps assigned TRBD1 or TRBD2 (6 bases each). With 0 bases removed from V and 8 bases from J, the gap between germline ends came to 18 bases. The CDR3 covers 16 residues. Germline lookup yields CDR1 MNHNS and CDR2 SASEGT.

In the case of this clonotype: A junction boundary mismatches the germline segment, possibly from a read error. The rearrangement links TRBV11-2 to TRBJ2-1, with D possibly TRBD2 on 6 matching bases. There are 16 residues in the CDR3. Germline values: CDR1 SGHAT, CDR2 FQNNGV. This CDR3 is CASSATRTGVGNGQFF. CDR3 coding DNA: TGTGCCAGCAGCGCAACTAGGACGGGAGTCGGGAATGGGCAGTTCTTC.

About this clonotype: The conserved phenylalanine or tryptophan is not found at the CDR3 terminus, so this likely reflects a read error. The chain links TRBV11-3 to TRBJ2-7; D not resolved. Deletions cut 7 bases from V and 7 bases from J, with 11 bases between. The CDR3 is 11 amino acids. Germline CDR1 and CDR2: SGHNT and YENEEA. The CDR3 spells CASTKEVEQYS. The CDR3 DNA reads TGTGCCAGCACAAAAGAGGTTGAGCAGTACTCC.

The chain joins TRBV7-9 to TRBJ2-7; the D gene could be TRBD1 or TRBD2 (5 bases each). Germline values: CDR1 SEHNR, CDR2 FQNEAQ (reference sequence). The CDR3 sequence is 14 residues long. The ends were cut back, 3 bases at V and 2 bases at J, with 11 bases in the middle. The CDR3 sequence is CASSFRDVAYEQYF. The CDR3 DNA follows: TGTGCCAGCAGCTTCCGGGACGTCGCCTACGAGCAGTACTTC.

The rearrangement uses TRBV5-5 and TRBJ1-4; weak D call: TRBD1 (5 bases). Germline CDR1 SGHKS, CDR2 YYEKEE (reference sequence). Trimming pared 2 bases from V and 10 bases from J, leaving 15 bases between. CDR3 length equals 14 residues. The CDR3 coding sequence is TGTGCCAGCAGCTTTCGAACCGGGGGGGGAAAACTGTTTTTT. It yields the protein CASSFRTGGGKLFF.

This clonotype turned up a few times. The rearrangement uses TRBV29-1 and TRBJ2-2; no definite D call. This CDR3 has 12 amino acids. V was cut by 2 bases and J by 9 bases, with 10 bases left in between. Looked up from germline, CDR1 is SQVTM and CDR2 is ANQGSEA. The CDR3 sequence: CSVEPRPRELFF. The CDR3, as DNA: TGCAGCGTTGAACCACGTCCCAGGGAGCTGTTTTTT.

This clonotype came up a few times. This chain uses TRBV29-1 with TRBJ2-6, with D unresolved. Looked up from germline, CDR1 is SQVTM and CDR2 is ANQGSEA. With 2 bases removed from V and 0 bases from J, the gap between germline ends came to 17 bases. The CDR3 runs 18 residues. CDR3 amino acids: CSVESTTTSSSGANVLTF. CDR3 DNA sequence: TGCAGCGTTGAATCGACCACGACGTCAAGCTCTGGGGCCAACGTCCTGACTTTC.

As regards this clonotype: A much larger clone differs from this one at a single base, so this may be a read error. The chain employs TRBV6-1 and TRBJ2-3; the D is unclear. The CDR3 has 15 amino acids. Germline CDR1 is MNHNS and CDR2 is SASEGT. Trimming cost V 1 base and J 8 bases, with 16 bases left between them. CDR3 DNA sequence: TGTGCCAGCAGTGAAGACGGTGGGTTAAAGCGTACGCAGTATTTT. Its translation: CASSEDGGLKRTQYF.

The rearrangement links TRBV6-5 to TRBJ1-1, with 7 bases that match TRBD1. CDR1 is MNHEY, CDR2 SVGAGI, per germline. CDR3 length: 16 amino acids. With V trimmed by 6 bases and J by 5 bases, 15 bases remained unmatched. The CDR3 loop reads CASSLEIDRARTEAFF. The CDR3 coding sequence is TGTGCCAGCAGCCTAGAGATAGACAGGGCTAGGACTGAAGCTTTCTTT.

This clonotype was detected ten times or more. This chain joins TRBV4-1 and TRBJ1-5; tentative D call: TRBD1 (5 bases). The V gene's germline CDR1 is MGHRA and CDR2 YSYEKL. Trimming cost V 0 bases and J 8 bases, with 14 bases left between them. The CDR3 loop spans 15 amino acids. CDR3 protein: CASSQEGIGAEPQHF. DNA for the CDR3: TGCGCCAGCAGCCAAGAAGGGATCGGGGCTGAGCCCCAGCATTTT.

A word on this clonotype: A read error may explain this, as a much larger clone is one base away. The rearrangement uses TRBV7-9 and TRBJ2-5; 7 bases agree with TRBD1. The junction had 7 bases not matched to a gene; V was cut back by 1 base and J by 2 bases. The CDR3 contains 16 residues. Germline assignment: CDR1 SEHNR and CDR2 FQNEAQ (reference sequence). The CDR3 region is CASSLGERGLQETQYF. Written as DNA, the CDR3 is TGTGCCAGCAGCTTAGGGGAGAGGGGGCTGCAAGAGACCCAGTACTTC.

The V and J genes are TRBV6-6 and TRBJ2-5, with D perhaps TRBD2 (6 bases). Per germline, CDR1 MNHNY and CDR2 SVGAGI (reference sequence). V was pared by 2 bases and J by 5 bases, with 15 bases between. This CDR3 spans 15 amino acids. The CDR3 protein is CASSYEKAGRETQYF. CDR3 DNA: TGTGCCAGCAGTTACGAAAAGGCTGGGAGGGAGACCCAGTACTTC.

This clonotype was picked up a small number of times. One end of the junction does not line up with germline, which may come from a read error. The chain recombines TRBV11-2 with TRBJ2-3; D may be TRBD2 (5 bases). Germline CDR1 is SGHAT and CDR2 is FQNNGV. This CDR3 has 18 residues. CDR3 loop: CVSSYRSSSIPSTDTQYF. The CDR3 DNA follows: TGTGTCAGCAGCTATCGGTCTAGCTCGATCCCCAGCACAGATACGCAGTATTTT. Looking up the rest from reference TRBV11-2 and TRBJ2-3 gives the full variable domain: EAGVAQSPRYKIIEKRQSVAFWCNPISGHATLYWYQQILGQGPKLLIQFQNNGVVDDSQLPKDRFSAERLKGVDSTLKIQPAKLEDSAVYLCVSSYRSSSIPSTDTQYFGPGTRLTVL.

Worth noting for this clonotype: At one boundary the junction diverges from the germline segment, which might be a read error. J is TRBJ2-7 and V is TRBV10-3, with 10 bases matching TRBD2. Germline assignment: CDR1 ENHRY and CDR2 SYGVKD. The CDR3 is 17 residues long. The CDR3 here is CDISDPTRLAGSYEQYF. The CDR3 coding sequence is TGTGACATCAGTGACCCCACAAGACTAGCGGGCTCCTACGAGCAGTACTTC.

This rearrangement joins TRBV6-5 to TRBJ2-4, with a tentative D call TRBD2 (6 bases). The germline V gene encodes CDR1 MNHEY and CDR2 SVGAGI. The CDR3 runs 13 residues. V was trimmed by 4 bases and J by 13 bases, leaving 17 bases between them. DNA of the CDR3: TGTGCCAGCAGTTCTCTAGGGAGGAGGAGCCAGTACTTC. Translating it yields CASSSLGRRSQYF.

This clonotype was seen more than once but under ten times. A much larger clone is a single base away; this may be a read error. The chain carries TRBV11-1 and TRBJ2-7; TRBD2 aligns across 12 bases. The CDR3 loop spans 14 amino acids. The V gene's germline CDR1 is SGHAT and CDR2 FQDESV (reference sequence). The DNA of the CDR3 is TGTGCCAGCAGCAGACTAGCGGGAGTTGACGAGCGGTACTTC. Its translation: CASSRLAGVDERYF.